This TCR beta chain was profiled in a study of T cells in Graves' hyperthyroidism and ophthalmopathy. About the study: Specimen type is peripheral blood, collected at initial diagnosis prior to any treatment.

Amplification of TCR beta CDR3 regions used RNA as the template. Primed by the HTBI set, a first-round RT-PCR was run on the TCR CDR3. TCRdb re-derived calls from the multiplex PCR reads in MiXCR, one entry per CDR3 protein. Of hundreds of thousands of distinct CDR3 sequences detected, about a sixth appear once; the ten largest clones hold around 30%. The CDR3 runs to 12 residues. Germline loops: CDR1 PRHDT, CDR2 FYEKMQ (reference sequence). Trimming took off 1 base at V and 6 bases at J, with 6 bases between the two ends. This clonotype was observed at least ten times. This chain uses TRBV13 with TRBJ1-2; tentatively, D is TRBD1 (6 bases). The clonotype comes from a woman under 30 with Graves' ophthalmopathy. The sample comprised blood. In DNA form, the CDR3 reads TGTGCCAGCAGCTTAGAGGGGGATGGCTACACCTTC. This gives the protein CASSLEGDGYTF.